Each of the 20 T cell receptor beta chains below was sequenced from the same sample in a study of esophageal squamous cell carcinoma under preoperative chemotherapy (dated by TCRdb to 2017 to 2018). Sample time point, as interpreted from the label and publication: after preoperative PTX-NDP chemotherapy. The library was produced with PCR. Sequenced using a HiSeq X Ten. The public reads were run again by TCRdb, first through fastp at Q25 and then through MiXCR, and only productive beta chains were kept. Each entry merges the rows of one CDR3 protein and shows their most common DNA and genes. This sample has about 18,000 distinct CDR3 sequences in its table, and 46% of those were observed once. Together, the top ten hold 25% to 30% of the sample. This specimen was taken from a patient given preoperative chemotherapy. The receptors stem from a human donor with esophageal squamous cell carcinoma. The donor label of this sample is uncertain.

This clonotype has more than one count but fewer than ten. The CDR3 region has the DNA TGCAGCGTTGGCCGCGCTGAGGGAGAACAGTACTTC. Its protein product is CSVGRAEGEQYF. The genes are TRBV29-1 and TRBJ2-1, with D possibly being TRBD2 (5 bases). The last part of the DNA fits TRBJ2-7 better; the J call may be wrong. This CDR3 is built from 12 residues. Germline CDR1 is SQVTM and CDR2 is ANQGSEA.

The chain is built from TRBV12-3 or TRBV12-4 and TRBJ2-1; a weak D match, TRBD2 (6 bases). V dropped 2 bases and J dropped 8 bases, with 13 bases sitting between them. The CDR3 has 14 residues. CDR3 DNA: TGTGCCAGCAGTTTAACGGGAGCAATAGATGAGCAGTTCTTC. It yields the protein CASSLTGAIDEQFF.

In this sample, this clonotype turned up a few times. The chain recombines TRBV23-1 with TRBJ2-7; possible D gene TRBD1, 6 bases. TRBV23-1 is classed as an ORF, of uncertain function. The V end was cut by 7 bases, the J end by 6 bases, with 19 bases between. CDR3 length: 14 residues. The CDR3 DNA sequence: TGCGCCAGCACCTTGACCGGGACACATGGCGAGCAGTACTTC. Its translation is CASTLTGTHGEQYF.

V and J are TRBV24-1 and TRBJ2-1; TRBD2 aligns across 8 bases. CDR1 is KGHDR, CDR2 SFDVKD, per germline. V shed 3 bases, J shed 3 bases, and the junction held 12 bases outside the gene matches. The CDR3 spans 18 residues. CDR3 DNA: TGTGCCACCAGTGATCCTGTACCTAGCGGGCAGCTCTACAATGAGCAGTTCTTC. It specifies CATSDPVPSGQLYNEQFF.

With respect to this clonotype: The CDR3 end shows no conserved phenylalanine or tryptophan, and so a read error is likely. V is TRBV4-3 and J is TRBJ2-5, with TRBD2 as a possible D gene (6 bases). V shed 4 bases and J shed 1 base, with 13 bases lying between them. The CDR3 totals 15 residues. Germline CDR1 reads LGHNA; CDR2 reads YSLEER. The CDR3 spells CASSRTTITQETQYL. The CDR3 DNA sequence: TGCGCCAGCAGCCGGACTACTATAACCCAAGAGACCCAGTACTTG.

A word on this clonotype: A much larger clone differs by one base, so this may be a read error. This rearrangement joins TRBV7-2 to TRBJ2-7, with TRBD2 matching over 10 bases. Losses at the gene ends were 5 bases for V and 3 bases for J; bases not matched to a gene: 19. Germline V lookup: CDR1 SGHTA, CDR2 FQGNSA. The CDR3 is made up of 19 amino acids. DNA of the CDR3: TGTGCCAGCAGCCCACTGGGACCAGCGGGGGGGGCGAAAGTCTACGAGCAGTACTTC. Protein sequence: CASSPLGPAGGAKVYEQYF.

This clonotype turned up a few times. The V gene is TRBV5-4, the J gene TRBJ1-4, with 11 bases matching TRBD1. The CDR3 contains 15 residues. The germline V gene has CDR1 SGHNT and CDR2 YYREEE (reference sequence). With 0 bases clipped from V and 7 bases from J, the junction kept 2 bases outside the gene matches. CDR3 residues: CASSLAGTGGEKLFF. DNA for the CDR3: TGTGCCAGCAGCTTGGCCGGGACAGGGGGTGAAAAACTGTTTTTT.

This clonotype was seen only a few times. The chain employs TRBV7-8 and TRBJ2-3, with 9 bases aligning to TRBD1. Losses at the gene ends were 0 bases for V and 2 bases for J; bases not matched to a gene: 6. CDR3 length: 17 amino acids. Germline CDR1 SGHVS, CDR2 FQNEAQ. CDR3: CASSLALGDRATDTQYF. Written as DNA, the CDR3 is TGTGCCAGCAGCTTAGCGCTAGGGGACAGGGCCACAGATACGCAGTATTTT.

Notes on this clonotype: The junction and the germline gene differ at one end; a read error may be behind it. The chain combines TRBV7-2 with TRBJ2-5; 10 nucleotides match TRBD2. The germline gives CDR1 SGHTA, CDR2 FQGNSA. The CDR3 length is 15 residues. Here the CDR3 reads CASSSRTSGATSQLF. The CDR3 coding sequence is TGTGCCAGCAGCTCCCGGACTAGCGGCGCCACGTCCCAGCTCTTC.

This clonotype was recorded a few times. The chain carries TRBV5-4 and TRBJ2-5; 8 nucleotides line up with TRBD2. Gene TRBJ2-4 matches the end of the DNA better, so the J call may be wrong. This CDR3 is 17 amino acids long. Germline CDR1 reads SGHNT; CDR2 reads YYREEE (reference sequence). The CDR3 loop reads CASSSPRGGLAKNIQYF. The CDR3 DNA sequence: TGTGCCAGCAGCTCCCCCCGGGGGGGGCTAGCCAAAAACATTCAGTACTTC.

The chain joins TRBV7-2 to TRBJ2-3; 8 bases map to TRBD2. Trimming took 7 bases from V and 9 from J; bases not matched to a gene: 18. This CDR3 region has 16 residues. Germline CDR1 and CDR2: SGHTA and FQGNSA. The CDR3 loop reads CASTHREGGYTGTQYF. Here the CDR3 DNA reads TGTGCCAGCACGCACCGGGAGGGGGGGTACACAGGGACGCAGTATTTT.

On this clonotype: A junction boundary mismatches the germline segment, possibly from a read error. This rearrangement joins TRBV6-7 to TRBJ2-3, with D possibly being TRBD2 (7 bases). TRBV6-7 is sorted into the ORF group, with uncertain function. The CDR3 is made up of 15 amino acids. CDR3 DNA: TGTGCCACCCCAGTCGGGGGGCGGGACCCAGATACGCAGTATTTC. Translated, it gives CATPVGGRDPDTQYF.

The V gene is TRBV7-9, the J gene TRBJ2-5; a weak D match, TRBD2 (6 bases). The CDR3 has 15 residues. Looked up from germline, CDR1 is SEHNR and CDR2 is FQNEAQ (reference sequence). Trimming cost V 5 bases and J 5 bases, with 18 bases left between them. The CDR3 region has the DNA TGTGCCAGCAGCGATCGGGGAGGTCGTAGTGAGACCCAGTACTTC. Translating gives CASSDRGGRSETQYF.

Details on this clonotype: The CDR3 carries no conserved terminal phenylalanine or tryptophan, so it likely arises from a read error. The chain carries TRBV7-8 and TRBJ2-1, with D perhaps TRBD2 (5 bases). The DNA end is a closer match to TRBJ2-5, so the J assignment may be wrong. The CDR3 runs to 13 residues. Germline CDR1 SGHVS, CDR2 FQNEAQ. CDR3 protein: CASSLGRAGTQYS. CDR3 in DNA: TGTGCCAGCAGCCTGGGGAGAGCCGGGACCCAGTACTCC.

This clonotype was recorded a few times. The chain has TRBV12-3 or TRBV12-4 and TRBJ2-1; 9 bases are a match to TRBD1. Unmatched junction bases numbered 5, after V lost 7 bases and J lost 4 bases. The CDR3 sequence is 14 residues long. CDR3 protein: CASTLDRGYNEQFF. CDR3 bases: TGTGCCAGCACCTTGGACAGGGGTTACAATGAGCAGTTCTTC.

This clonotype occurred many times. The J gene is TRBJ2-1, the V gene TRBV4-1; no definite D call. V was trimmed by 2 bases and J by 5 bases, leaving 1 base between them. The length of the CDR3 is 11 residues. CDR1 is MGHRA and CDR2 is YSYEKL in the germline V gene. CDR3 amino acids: CASSQNNEQFF. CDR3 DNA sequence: TGCGCCAGCAGCCAAAACAATGAGCAGTTCTTC.

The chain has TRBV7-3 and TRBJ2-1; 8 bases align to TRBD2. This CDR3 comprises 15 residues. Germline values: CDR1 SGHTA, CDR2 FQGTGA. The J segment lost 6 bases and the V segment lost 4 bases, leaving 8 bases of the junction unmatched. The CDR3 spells CASSSNSGEANEQFF. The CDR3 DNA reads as TGTGCCAGCAGCTCGAATAGCGGGGAGGCCAATGAGCAGTTCTTC.

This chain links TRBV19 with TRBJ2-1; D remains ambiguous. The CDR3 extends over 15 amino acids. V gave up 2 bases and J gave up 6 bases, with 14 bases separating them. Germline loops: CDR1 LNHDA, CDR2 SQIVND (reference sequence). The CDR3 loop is CASSIIGSAGNEQFF. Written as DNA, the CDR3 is TGTGCCAGTAGTATAATTGGGTCCGCCGGCAATGAGCAGTTCTTC.

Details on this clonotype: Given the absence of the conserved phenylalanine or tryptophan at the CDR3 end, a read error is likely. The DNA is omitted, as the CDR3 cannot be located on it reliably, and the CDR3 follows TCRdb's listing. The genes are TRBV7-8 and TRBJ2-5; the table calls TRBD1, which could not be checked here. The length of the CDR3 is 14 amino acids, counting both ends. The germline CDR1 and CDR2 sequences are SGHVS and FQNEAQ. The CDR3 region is CASSLGVWGETQLL.

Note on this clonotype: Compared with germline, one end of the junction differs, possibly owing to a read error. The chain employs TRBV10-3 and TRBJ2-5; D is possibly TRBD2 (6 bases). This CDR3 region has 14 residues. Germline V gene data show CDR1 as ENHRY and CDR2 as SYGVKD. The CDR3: CAGLGGIDKETQYF. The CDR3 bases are TGTGCCGGGCTCGGGGGTATTGACAAAGAGACTCAGTACTTC.